Listed here are 26 T cell receptor beta chains from one sample, sequenced in a study of T cell changes during pregnancy in multiple sclerosis. Using immunoSEQ multiplex PCR, the repertoire was profiled, and TCRdb retains in-frame clones only, with some absent. The sample carries fewer than 60,000 clones, just over 90% recorded once. This specimen was peripheral blood, taken in the second trimester of pregnancy. These receptors came from a female donor with multiple sclerosis, enrolled in a pregnancy study.

The V gene is TRBV7-2, the J gene TRBJ1-2; D unresolved. CDR1 and CDR2 (germline): SGHTA, FQGNSA. Trimming shortened V by 1 base and J by 5 bases, and 8 bases separated the two germline ends. CDR3 size: 13 residues. The CDR3 sequence: CASSLVLGYGYTF. CDR3 DNA sequence: TGTGCCAGCAGCTTAGTTCTAGGATATGGCTACACCTTC.

The gene calls are TRBV5-6 and TRBJ1-2, with D possibly TRBD1 on 5 matching bases. V lost 1 base and J lost 5, with 15 bases in between. Germline V gene sequence: CDR1 SGHDT, CDR2 YYEEEE. The CDR3 loop spans 15 amino acids. CDR3 in amino acids: CASSLRRGLGYGYTF. CDR3 bases: TGTGCCAGCAGCTTGAGGAGGGGTCTAGGGTATGGCTACACCTTC.

This chain links TRBV4-3 with TRBJ2-3, with 13 bases fitting TRBD2. The CDR3 sequence is 19 residues long. V lost 0 bases to trimming and J lost 4 bases; unmatched junction nucleotides: 10. Germline loops: CDR1 LGHNA, CDR2 YSLEER. CDR3 region: CASSQDGTSGAEVPDTQYF. In nucleotides, the CDR3 is TGCGCCAGCAGCCAAGATGGGACTAGCGGGGCCGAAGTGCCAGATACGCAGTATTTT.

In its sample, this clone was seen once. J is TRBJ1-1 and V is TRBV11-2, with D maybe TRBD1 (5 bases). Germline V gives CDR1 SGHAT, CDR2 FQNNGV. CDR3 size: 15 residues. V dropped 6 bases and J dropped 6 bases, with 20 bases sitting between them. This chain's CDR3 is CASRLLEGIPPEAFF. The CDR3 region has the DNA TGTGCCAGCAGACTACTGGAGGGGATCCCGCCTGAAGCTTTCTTT.

The rearrangement uses TRBV7-2 and TRBJ2-5, with D possibly matching TRBD2 (6 bases). V was trimmed by 5 bases and J by 1 base, leaving 11 bases between them. The CDR3 runs to 14 residues. Germline V gene sequence: CDR1 SGHTA, CDR2 FQGNSA. Here the CDR3 reads CASSPGTFQETQYF. The CDR3 DNA is TGTGCCAGCAGCCCCGGGACTTTCCAAGAGACCCAGTACTTC.

The CDR3 DNA is TGTGCCACCTCGGCAGGGGACATATACGAGCAGTACTTC. Translated, it gives CATSAGDIYEQYF. The chain is built from TRBV19 and TRBJ2-7; weak D call: TRBD1 (6 bases). Germline values: CDR1 LNHDA, CDR2 SQIVND (reference sequence). The CDR3 has 13 amino acids. The germline V and J ends were trimmed by 10 bases and 4 bases, with 17 bases remaining between them. Full variable domain (missing parts from reference TRBV19 and TRBJ2-7): DGGITQSPKYLFRKEGQNVTLSCEQNLNHDAMYWYRQDPGQGLRLIYYSQIVNDFQKGDIAEGYSVSREKKESFPLTVTSAQKNPTAFYLCATSAGDIYEQYFGPGTRLTVT.

V gene TRBV28 combines with J gene TRBJ2-1, with D tentatively TRBD2 (6 bases). Trimming pared 2 bases from V and 2 bases from J, leaving 16 bases between. The CDR3 is made up of 17 amino acids. Per the germline V gene, CDR1 is MDHEN and CDR2 is SYDVKM. The CDR3 region has the DNA TGTGCCAGCAGTTTAGGGGACTCACCTATAACCTACAATGAGCAGTTCTTC. It codes for CASSLGDSPITYNEQFF.

The V and J genes are TRBV10-2 and TRBJ2-3; tentative D call: TRBD1 (8 bases). The CDR3 covers 15 residues. The germline V gene has CDR1 WSHSY and CDR2 SAAADI. V lost 7 bases and J lost 3, with 17 bases in between. CDR3 sequence: CASTPVQGGTDTQYF. The CDR3 DNA is TGCGCCAGCACCCCTGTACAGGGGGGGACAGATACGCAGTATTTT.

V gene TRBV10-3 combines with J gene TRBJ1-2, with D possibly being TRBD1 (5 bases). Trimming cost V 8 bases and J 4 bases, with 17 bases left between them. Germline V CDR1 and CDR2: ENHRY, SYGVKD. This CDR3 contains 14 residues. The CDR3 sequence is CAILGDRVPYGYTF. CDR3 in DNA: TGTGCCATCTTAGGAGACAGAGTTCCCTATGGCTACACCTTC.

The V call is TRBV6-5, the J call TRBJ2-2, with D maybe TRBD1 (5 bases). V was trimmed by 6 bases and J by 3 bases, leaving 11 bases between them. Germline CDR1 reads MNHEY; CDR2 reads SVGAGI. This CDR3 comprises 14 residues. The CDR3 DNA is TGTGCCAGCAGATCGGACACCTACACCGGGGAGCTGTTTTTT. It specifies CASRSDTYTGELFF.

This clone was observed once. This chain connects TRBV7-9 to TRBJ1-1; the D gene is possibly TRBD1 (5 bases). Between the trimmed V and J ends, which lost 6 bases and 4 bases, there was a span of 21 bases. This CDR3 is built from 16 residues. Looked up from germline, CDR1 is SEHNR and CDR2 is FQNEAQ (reference sequence). In DNA form, the CDR3 reads TGTGCCAGCAGTGGAGGGTTCGGGGGAGGCAGCACTGAAGCTTTCTTT. This codes for CASSGGFGGGSTEAFF.

This chain links TRBV28 with TRBJ1-1; 9 bases align to TRBD1. With 8 bases clipped from V and 4 bases from J, the junction kept 11 bases outside the gene matches. Germline V gene sequence: CDR1 MDHEN, CDR2 SYDVKM. The CDR3 has 15 amino acids. CDR3 coding DNA: TGTGCCAGCGATATTCTACAGGGGGCGAGCACTGAAGCTTTCTTT. This gives the protein CASDILQGASTEAFF.

This clone turned up a few times. The chain has TRBV6-1 and TRBJ2-5, with D perhaps TRBD1 (5 bases). Trimming cost V 7 bases and J 5 bases, with 17 bases left between them. The CDR3 loop spans 14 amino acids. The germline V gene has CDR1 MNHNS and CDR2 SASEGT. CDR3 residues: CASMIFRSGETQYF. The DNA of the CDR3 is TGTGCCAGCATGATATTCAGGTCAGGGGAGACCCAGTACTTC.

The DNA for the CDR3 is TGTGCCAGCAGGACCGCCAGAGGGGGACACTATGGCTACACCTTC. Its protein is CASRTARGGHYGYTF. This chain connects TRBV28 to TRBJ1-2; TRBD1 is a possible D gene (6 bases). V was pared by 6 bases and J by 3 bases, with 17 bases between. The germline V gene has CDR1 MDHEN and CDR2 SYDVKM. CDR3 length: 15 residues.

V usage is TRBV4-3 and J usage is TRBJ2-2; 7 nucleotides line up with TRBD2. Germline V lookup: CDR1 LGHNA, CDR2 YSLEER. The CDR3 extends over 15 amino acids. The V gene end was trimmed by 4 bases and the J gene end by 5 bases; junction bases not matched to a gene: 7. The CDR3 sequence: CASSPRVAGTGELFF. The CDR3 DNA reads as TGCGCCAGCAGCCCGCGGGTAGCGGGTACCGGGGAGCTGTTTTTT.

This chain links TRBV19 with TRBJ2-1; 12 bases agree with TRBD2. CDR1 LNHDA and CDR2 SQIVND come from the germline V gene (reference sequence). The J segment lost 1 base and the V segment lost 4 bases, leaving 2 bases of the junction unmatched. There are 16 residues in the CDR3. The CDR3: CASSTTSGGSYNEQFF. The CDR3 nucleotides read TGTGCCAGTAGTACCACTAGCGGGGGGTCCTACAATGAGCAGTTCTTC.

The chain has TRBV2 and TRBJ1-1, with D unresolved. V lost 5 bases, J lost 6 bases, and 10 bases lay in between. Germline V gene sequence: CDR1 SNHLY, CDR2 FYNNEI. This CDR3 is built from 12 residues. CDR3 sequence: CASSWTRPEAFF. The CDR3 DNA reads as TGTGCCAGCAGTTGGACTCGGCCTGAAGCTTTCTTT.

The genes are TRBV4-3 and TRBJ1-2, with a tentative D call TRBD1 (6 bases). The CDR3 runs to 17 residues. Germline V gene sequence: CDR1 LGHNA, CDR2 YSLEER. V shed 0 bases and J shed 0 bases, with 14 bases lying between them. The CDR3 bases are TGCGCCAGCAGCCAAGATCCGGACAGCAAGTCTAACTATGGCTACACCTTC. It codes for CASSQDPDSKSNYGYTF.

The chain carries TRBV2 and TRBJ1-4; tentatively, D is TRBD1 (5 bases). In germline, CDR1 is SNHLY, CDR2 FYNNEI. Trimming stripped 7 bases from V and 7 bases from J, with 16 bases between. This CDR3 contains 14 residues. The CDR3 coding sequence is TGTGCCAGCAACCAGGGACTGTACGGTGAAAAACTGTTTTTT. Protein product: CASNQGLYGEKLFF.

J is TRBJ1-1 and V is TRBV4-2, with 7 positions matching TRBD1. The CDR3 length is 14 residues. Germline CDR1 LGHNA, CDR2 YNFKEQ. V shed 4 bases, J shed 9 bases, and the junction held 11 bases outside the gene matches. The CDR3 here is CASSPFGTAPQAFF. The CDR3 bases are TGTGCCAGCAGCCCCTTTGGGACAGCTCCTCAAGCTTTCTTT.

This chain connects TRBV7-2 to TRBJ2-5; the D gene is possibly TRBD2 (5 bases). CDR1 is SGHTA and CDR2 is FQGNSA in the germline V gene. The V gene lost 5 bases and the J gene lost 5 bases, with 15 bases spanning the gap. The CDR3 spans 14 residues. The CDR3 DNA reads as TGTGCCAGCAGCCGTCTCGGGATTGAGGAGACCCAGTACTTC. It is translated as CASSRLGIEETQYF.

The rearrangement links TRBV6-6 to TRBJ1-1; D not resolved. V shed 6 bases and J shed 11 bases, with 19 bases lying between them. The germline V gene has CDR1 MNHNY and CDR2 SVGAGI (reference sequence). This CDR3 region has 13 residues. The CDR3 sequence is CASREQLYLKAFF. The DNA of the CDR3 is TGTGCCAGCAGGGAACAGTTATACTTGAAGGCTTTCTTT.

The chain carries TRBV6-1 and TRBJ2-5; D ambiguous. The germline gives CDR1 MNHNS, CDR2 SASEGT. V lost 2 bases, J lost 5 bases, and 6 bases lay in between. The CDR3 spans 12 residues. Here the CDR3 reads CASSEQQETQYF. The CDR3 region has the DNA TGTGCCAGCAGTGAACAACAGGAGACCCAGTACTTC.

The V call is TRBV27, the J call TRBJ2-7, with a weak D call TRBD1 (6 bases). CDR3 size: 13 residues. The ends were cut back, 3 bases at V and 2 bases at J, with 8 bases in the middle. Germline-derived CDR1 and CDR2 are MNHEY and SMNVEV (reference sequence). The CDR3 DNA is TGTGCCAGCAGTTTCTCAGGGGCCTACGAGCAGTACTTC. Protein sequence: CASSFSGAYEQYF.

This rearrangement joins TRBV27 to TRBJ2-7; TRBD1 agrees at 7 bases. Germline CDR1 is MNHEY and CDR2 is SMNVEV (reference sequence). The CDR3 is made up of 16 amino acids. With 5 bases clipped from V and 4 bases from J, the junction kept 14 bases outside the gene matches. CDR3: CASSPIGQASPYEQYF. DNA of the CDR3: TGTGCCAGCAGTCCGATCGGACAGGCGTCCCCATACGAGCAGTACTTC.

The chain links TRBV10-3 to TRBJ1-4; 9 bases fit TRBD1. V shed 10 bases and J 6 bases; nucleotides not matched to a gene: 6. The CDR3 extends over 13 amino acids. Germline V gene lookup returns CDR1 ENHRY and CDR2 SYGVKD. The CDR3 nucleotides are TGTGCCACCGCGGACAGGGGATATGAAAAACTGTTTTTT. It translates to CATADRGYEKLFF.